What follows describes a single T cell receptor (beta chain). The data are from a study of T cell responses to AZD1222 COVID-19 vaccine. Trimming took 2 bases from V and 3 from J, leaving 19 bases between them. The CDR3 runs to 17 residues. CDR1 is SGHRS and CDR2 is YFSETQ in the germline V gene. Produced via immunoSEQ multiplex PCR; TCRdb's table is partial and in-frame only. The sample records about 190,000 clones, about 87% being singletons. Specimen: peripheral blood, collected on day 0 of MenACWY control vaccination. The source is an adult in good health. The chain has TRBV5-1 and TRBJ2-3; D may be TRBD1 or TRBD2 (6 bases each). The CDR3 sequence: CASSLTTGSRGTDTQYF. The CDR3, as DNA: TGCGCCAGCAGCTTAACTACAGGGTCACGGGGGACAGATACGCAGTATTTT.